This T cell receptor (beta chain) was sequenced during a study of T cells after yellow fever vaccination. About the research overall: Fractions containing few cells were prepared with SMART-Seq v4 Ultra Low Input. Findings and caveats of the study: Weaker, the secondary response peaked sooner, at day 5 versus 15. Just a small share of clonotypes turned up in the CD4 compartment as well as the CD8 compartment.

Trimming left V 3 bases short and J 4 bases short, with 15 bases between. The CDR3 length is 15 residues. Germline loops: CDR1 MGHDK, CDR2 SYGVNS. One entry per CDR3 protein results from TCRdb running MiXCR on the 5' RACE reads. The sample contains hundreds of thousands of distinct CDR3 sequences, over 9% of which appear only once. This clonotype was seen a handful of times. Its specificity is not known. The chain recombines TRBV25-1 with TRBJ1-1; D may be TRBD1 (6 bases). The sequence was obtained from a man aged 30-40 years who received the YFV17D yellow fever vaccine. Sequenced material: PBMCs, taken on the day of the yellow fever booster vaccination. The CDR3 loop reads CASSEAGVGGTEAFF. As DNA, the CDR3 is TGTGCCAGCAGTGAGGCCGGTGTAGGGGGCACTGAAGCTTTCTTT.